The sequence of this TCR beta chain was determined in a study of T cell repertoires in cytomegalovirus infection. The study, taken as a whole, reports: Totalled public TCR beta family frequency picked out people who carried CMV plus the relevant HLA. Clonotypes of TCR beta that were HLA-C-restricted and CMV-specific dominated the ex vivo response.

This clonotype was observed at least ten times. Its matching antigen is unknown. The CDR3 is made up of 17 amino acids. Deletions cut 0 bases from V and 5 bases from J, with 18 bases between. Per germline, CDR1 SGHDT and CDR2 YYEEEE. TCRdb used MiXCR to reprocess the reads, holding one entry per CDR3 protein. The sample holds approximately 220,000 distinct CDR3 sequences, approximately 40% seen once. V is TRBV5-6 and J is TRBJ2-1; D is tentatively TRBD1 or TRBD2 (6 bases each). This specimen was CD8+ T cells from cultured PBMCs, taken from culture after CMV antigen stimulation. The sequence was collected from a human donor in good health (CMV status not recorded). Some clones in this sample may be carry-over from other donors' samples. The CDR3 DNA is TGTGCCAGCAGCTTGGAATGGGGGGCAGGGGTTGACAATGAGCAGTTCTTC. This encodes CASSLEWGAGVDNEQFF.